A single sample is the source of the 8 T cell receptor beta chains below, sequenced in a study of blood T cell repertoires in COVID-19. TCRdb's table, derived via immunoSEQ multiplex PCR, lists solely in-frame clones and lacks some. The table has 180,000 or so clones, approximately 80% seen once; the top ten hold around 15%. Sequences were obtained from PBMCs or T cells enriched from blood (not recorded which). The receptors come from a man in his fifties or sixties who had been exposed to COVID-19.

The V call is TRBV6-1, the J call TRBJ2-3; 10 bases are shared with TRBD1. The V segment lost 3 bases and the J segment 4 bases; nucleotides outside the gene matches: 10. Germline-derived CDR1 and CDR2 are MNHNS and SASEGT. The CDR3 is 17 amino acids. In DNA, the CDR3 is TGTGCCAGCAGTGAGGGACAGGGGTATTCCGACGCAGATACGCAGTATTTT. Translation: CASSEGQGYSDADTQYF.

The chain recombines TRBV5-1 with TRBJ2-2; 11 nucleotides match TRBD2. This CDR3 spans 15 amino acids. Trimming removed 4 bases from V and 3 bases from J; junction bases left unmatched: 2. The germline V gene has CDR1 SGHRS and CDR2 YFSETQ. The CDR3 sequence is CASSRGLADTGELFF. As DNA, the CDR3 is TGCGCCAGCAGCCGGGGACTAGCGGACACCGGGGAGCTGTTTTTT.

The chain employs TRBV23-1 and TRBJ2-5; 12 nucleotides line up with TRBD1. TRBV23-1 is identified as an open reading frame with a role that is uncertain. J gave up 4 bases and V 9 bases, and 3 bases lay outside the gene matches. The length of the CDR3 is 13 residues. CDR3 region: CARGQGAAETQYF. CDR3 bases: TGCGCCAGGGGACAGGGGGCGGCAGAGACCCAGTACTTC.

This clone occurred once. V gene TRBV7-2 combines with J gene TRBJ2-7; 8 positions agree with TRBD2. V shed 3 bases, J shed 7 bases, and the junction held 8 bases outside the gene matches. The CDR3 runs 14 residues. Per germline, CDR1 SGHTA and CDR2 FQGNSA. CDR3 in amino acids: CASSLTGGPGEQYF. The CDR3 DNA follows: TGTGCCAGCAGCTTGACGGGAGGGCCAGGTGAGCAGTACTTC.

The chain uses TRBV27 and TRBJ1-5; D may be TRBD1 (6 bases). The CDR3 is made up of 13 amino acids. Germline V lookup: CDR1 MNHEY, CDR2 SMNVEV (reference sequence). Trimming stripped 5 bases from V and 7 bases from J, with 12 bases between. This CDR3 is CASSLTTGQPQHF. DNA for the CDR3: TGTGCCAGCAGTCTAACCACAGGGCAGCCCCAGCATTTT.

The rearrangement links TRBV19 to TRBJ2-1; D possibly corresponds to TRBD2 (5 bases). The germline V gene encodes CDR1 LNHDA and CDR2 SQIVND (reference sequence). This CDR3 has 15 residues. Trimming stripped 2 bases from V and 7 bases from J, with 15 bases between. DNA of the CDR3: TGTGCCAGTAGTATATCTTTCGGACTCTCAAATGAGCAGTTCTTC. This encodes CASSISFGLSNEQFF.

This sequence joins TRBV28 and TRBJ2-3; 8 positions agree with TRBD1. The germline V gene encodes CDR1 MDHEN and CDR2 SYDVKM. V trimming: 3 bases; J trimming: 3 bases; junction bases outside the gene matches: 2. The CDR3 consists of 14 residues. CDR3 DNA sequence: TGTGCCAGCAGTTTTCAGGGGGCGACAGATACGCAGTATTTT. Translation gives CASSFQGATDTQYF.

The J gene is TRBJ2-1, the V gene TRBV5-1, with TRBD1 matching over 8 bases. Germline V gene sequence: CDR1 SGHRS, CDR2 YFSETQ. The CDR3 sequence is 16 residues long. The V gene end was trimmed by 0 bases and the J gene end by 6 bases; junction bases not matched to a gene: 8. For the CDR3, the DNA is TGCGCCAGCAGCTTGGCCGGGCAGGGGGCTAGCAATGAGCAGTTCTTC. This encodes CASSLAGQGASNEQFF.